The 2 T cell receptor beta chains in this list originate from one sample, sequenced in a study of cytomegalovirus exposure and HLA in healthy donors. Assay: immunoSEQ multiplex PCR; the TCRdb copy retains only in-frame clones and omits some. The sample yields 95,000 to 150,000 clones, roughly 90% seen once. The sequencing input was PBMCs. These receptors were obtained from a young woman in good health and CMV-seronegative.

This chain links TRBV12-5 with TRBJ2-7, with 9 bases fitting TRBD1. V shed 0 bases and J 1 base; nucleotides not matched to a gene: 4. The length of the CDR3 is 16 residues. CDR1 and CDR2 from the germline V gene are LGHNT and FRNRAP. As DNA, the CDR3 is TGTGCTAGTGGTTTGGTCCGGGACAGGGTATCCTACGAGCAGTACTTC. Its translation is CASGLVRDRVSYEQYF.

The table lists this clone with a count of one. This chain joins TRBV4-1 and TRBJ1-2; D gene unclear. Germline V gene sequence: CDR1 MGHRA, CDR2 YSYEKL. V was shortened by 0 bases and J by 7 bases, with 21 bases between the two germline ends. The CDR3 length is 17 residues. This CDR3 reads CASSQDRRGGSIAGYTF. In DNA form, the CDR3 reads TGCGCCAGCAGCCAAGATAGGCGTGGCGGGAGTATAGCTGGCTACACCTTC.